These 7 T cell receptor beta chains were sequenced from one sample in a study of shared clonotypes between healthy human individuals. Profiled with immunoSEQ multiplex PCR; TCRdb holds only in-frame clones, not every one. The sample has about 2.3 million clones, 80% to 95% seen once. Sequenced sample: naive CD4+ T cells from PBMCs. Subset here: CD45RA+ positively selected. The origin of the receptors is a man aged 18 to 29 in good health. Some clones in this sample may be carry-over from other donors' samples.

This sequence joins TRBV28 and TRBJ1-1; D may be TRBD1 (6 bases). There are 15 residues in the CDR3. The germline V gene encodes CDR1 MDHEN and CDR2 SYDVKM. Trimming shortened V by 2 bases and J by 10 bases, and 20 bases separated the two germline ends. Here the CDR3 DNA reads TGTGCCAGCAGTTTAGTCGGGGGGCGCCTGGGATCAGCTTTCTTT. Translated: CASSLVGGRLGSAFF. Drawing the rest from reference TRBV28 and TRBJ1-1, the complete variable domain is DVKVTQSSRYLVKRTGEKVFLECVQDMDHENMFWYRQDPGLGLRLIYFSYDVKMKEKGDIPEGYSVSREKKERFSLILESASTNQTSMYLCASSLVGGRLGSAFFGQGTRLTVV.

This chain joins TRBV12-5 and TRBJ2-7; D may be TRBD1 (5 bases). V dropped 5 bases and J dropped 5 bases, with 10 bases sitting between them. The germline gives CDR1 LGHNT, CDR2 FRNRAP. The CDR3 totals 12 residues. This CDR3 reads CASGRGMNEQYF. CDR3 bases: TGTGCTAGTGGTAGGGGTATGAACGAGCAGTACTTC.

V gene TRBV28 combines with J gene TRBJ2-1; 9 positions match TRBD2. Germline CDR1 MDHEN, CDR2 SYDVKM. Germline trimming cut 6 bases from V and 0 bases from J; bases unmatched to any gene: 6. The CDR3 is made up of 16 amino acids. The CDR3 spells CASSPIAGVSYNEQFF. DNA for the CDR3: TGTGCCAGCAGCCCGATAGCGGGGGTCTCCTACAATGAGCAGTTCTTC.

The chain has TRBV6-5 and TRBJ1-2; 8 bases are a match to TRBD1. Trimming cost V 6 bases and J 2 bases; bases outside gene matches: 5. Germline lookup yields CDR1 MNHEY and CDR2 SVGAGI. This CDR3 contains 14 residues. The chain's CDR3 is CASSRRTGNYGYTF. The CDR3 DNA follows: TGTGCCAGCAGCCGCAGGACAGGGAACTATGGCTACACCTTC.

This chain uses TRBV19 with TRBJ2-6; 7 positions agree with TRBD1. The CDR3 extends over 14 amino acids. The V gene end was trimmed by 3 bases and the J gene end by 12 bases; junction bases not matched to a gene: 8. CDR1 and CDR2 (germline): LNHDA, SQIVND (reference sequence). CDR3 DNA sequence: TGTGCCAGTAGTATCCCGGGGACAGACAGCGTCCTGACTTTC. The encoded protein is CASSIPGTDSVLTF.

V gene TRBV7-6 combines with J gene TRBJ1-3; D possibly corresponds to TRBD1 (6 bases). CDR3 size: 17 residues. V lost 1 base to trimming and J lost 4 bases, with 17 bases between them. Germline V gene data show CDR1 as SGHVS and CDR2 as FNYEAQ. The CDR3 DNA reads TGTGCCAGCAGCTTAGGCGGGGTGGGGGCGAAAGGAAACACCATATATTTT. Its translation: CASSLGGVGAKGNTIYF.

V is TRBV7-8 and J is TRBJ1-4, with D possibly matching TRBD1 (5 bases). Trimming removed 1 base at V and 0 bases at J, with 18 bases between. The CDR3 has 19 residues. Germline CDR1 SGHVS, CDR2 FQNEAQ. CDR3 in DNA: TGTGCCAGCAGCTTAGTAAGGGACCGTTGGACGGCAACTAATGAAAAACTGTTTTTT. As protein: CASSLVRDRWTATNEKLFF.